The sequence of this TCR beta chain was determined in a study of T-cell reconstitution after alpha-beta-depleted transplantation in children. Regarding the study as a whole: Diversity and T-cell counts at one year after transplant derived mostly from new T cells.

A TCRbeta library incorporating unique molecular identifiers was prepared. MiXCR was run by TCRdb on the PCR reads, yielding one entry per CDR3 protein. Of about 300,000 distinct CDR3 sequences in the sample, just over 7.5% were seen once. V was trimmed by 4 bases and J by 7 bases, leaving 14 bases between them. The CDR3 runs 13 residues. Germline-derived CDR1 and CDR2 are SGHKS and YYEKEE (reference sequence). In this sample, this clonotype turned up a few times. Its antigen remains unknown. The chain uses TRBV5-5 and TRBJ1-2, with D tentatively TRBD1 (5 bases). The TCR sequence derives from a female patient aged 2-9 years who had a stem cell transplant for Fanconi anemia, so the T cells may come from the graft donor. This sample comprised peripheral blood, obtained 360 days after TCRalphabeta/CD19-depleted stem cell transplant. The CDR3 is CASSEQNGGGYTF. As DNA, the CDR3 is TGTGCCAGCAGCGAACAAAACGGGGGTGGCTACACCTTC.